The clone carrying this T cell receptor beta chain was seen a few times. No antigen is known for it. This specimen belongs to a study of cytotoxic CD8 clonotypes in ibrutinib-treated CLL. Broader study findings: Whereas clonality rose at ibrutinib response, it declined toward baseline at progression.

Profiled with immunoSEQ multiplex PCR; TCRdb holds only in-frame clones, not every one. The data hold roughly 53,000 clones, with roughly 49% observed a single time. Per germline, CDR1 LNHNV and CDR2 YYDKDF (reference sequence). The V and J ends lost 2 bases and 4 bases, in that order; junction bases with no gene match: 2. The CDR3 runs to 16 residues. The gene calls are TRBV15 and TRBJ2-1; TRBD2 matches 13 bases. Sequencing used PBMCs, obtained at disease progression, from a patient treated with ibrutinib. The sequence derives from a human donor with chronic lymphocytic leukemia. CDR3 coding DNA: TGTGCCACCAGCAGACCGGGACTAGCGGGATACAATGAGCAGTTCTTC. This sequence encodes CATSRPGLAGYNEQFF.